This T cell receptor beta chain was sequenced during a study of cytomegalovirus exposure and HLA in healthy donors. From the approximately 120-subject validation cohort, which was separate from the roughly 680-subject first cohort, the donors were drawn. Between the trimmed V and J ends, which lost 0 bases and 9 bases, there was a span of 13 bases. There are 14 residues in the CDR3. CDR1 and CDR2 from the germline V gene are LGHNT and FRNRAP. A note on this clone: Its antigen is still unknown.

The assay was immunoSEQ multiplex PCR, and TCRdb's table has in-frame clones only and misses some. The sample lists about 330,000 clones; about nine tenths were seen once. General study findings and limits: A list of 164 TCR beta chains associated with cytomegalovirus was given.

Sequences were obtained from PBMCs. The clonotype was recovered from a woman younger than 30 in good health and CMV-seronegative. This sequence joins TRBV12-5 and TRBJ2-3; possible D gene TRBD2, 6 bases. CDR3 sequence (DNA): TGTGCTAGTGGTTTGGTAGCGGGCCCGGGGACGCAGTATTTT. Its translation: CASGLVAGPGTQYF.